These 4 T cell receptor beta chains came from one sample sequenced in a study of radiotherapy plus CTLA-4 blockade in lung cancer. The protocol was immunoSEQ multiplex PCR, while the TCRdb copy is restricted to in-frame clones and leaves out a portion. The data show about 66,000 clones, about 80% seen once. This sample comprised peripheral blood, obtained from a patient treated with radiotherapy plus ipilimumab. These receptors all stem from a human donor with non-small cell lung cancer who had a partial response to radiotherapy plus ipilimumab.

On this clone: The identical CDR3 is also encoded by other nucleotide sequences in the sample. This chain links TRBV28 with TRBJ1-5; D is possibly TRBD1 (5 bases). Trimming stripped 2 bases from V and 5 bases from J, with 10 bases between. This CDR3 is 14 amino acids long. CDR1 is MDHEN and CDR2 is SYDVKM in the germline V gene. As DNA, the CDR3 is TGTGCCAGCAGTTTAGGCCAGGGATATCAGCCCCAGCATTTT. This encodes CASSLGQGYQPQHF.

The chain links TRBV9 to TRBJ1-4, with a possible D match to TRBD1 (6 bases). In germline, CDR1 is SGDLS, CDR2 YYNGEE. V lost 7 bases, J lost 4 bases, and 14 bases lay in between. CDR3 length: 14 residues. The chain's CDR3 is CASGARQVNEKLFF. In nucleotides, the CDR3 is TGTGCCAGCGGCGCCCGACAGGTTAATGAAAAACTGTTTTTT.

This clone was seen a single time. The chain couples TRBV9 to TRBJ2-1, with TRBD2 identical over 10 bases. With 0 bases clipped from V and 9 bases from J, the junction kept 6 bases outside the gene matches. CDR1 is SGDLS and CDR2 is YYNGEE in the germline V gene. This CDR3 spans 15 amino acids. The CDR3 coding sequence is TGTGCCAGCAGCGTAGACCCTAGCGGGAGAGGTGAGCAGTTCTTC. Its protein is CASSVDPSGRGEQFF. The full variable domain, completed using reference TRBV9 and TRBJ2-1, is DSGVTQTPKHLITATGQRVTLRCSPRSGDLSVYWYQQSLDQGLQFLIQYYNGEERAKGNILERFSAQQFPDLHSELNLSSLELGDSALYFCASSVDPSGRGEQFFGPGTRLTVL.

This chain joins TRBV5-1 and TRBJ2-7; 8 nucleotides line up with TRBD2. The CDR3 has 16 residues. The germline gives CDR1 SGHRS, CDR2 YFSETQ. J was trimmed by 1 base and V by 0 bases; bases with no gene match: 6. The CDR3 reads CASSLGFGRESYEQYF. CDR3 sequence (DNA): TGCGCCAGCAGCTTGGGGTTCGGGAGGGAGTCCTACGAGCAGTACTTC.